The entry that follows covers one T cell receptor beta chain sequence. The same CDR3 can be traced to other DNA sequences in this sample. The CDR3 length is 13 residues. Looked up from germline, CDR1 is MNHEY and CDR2 is SMNVEV (reference sequence). With 6 bases removed from V and 2 bases from J, the gap between germline ends came to 10 bases. This entry belongs to a study of blood T cell repertoires in COVID-19. Produced via immunoSEQ multiplex PCR; TCRdb's table is partial and in-frame only. The sample has over 400,000 clones, approximately 86% seen once. Individuals drawn from 24 US areas were about 18 to 95 years old. All recovered Cohort 3 donors got two negative PCRs, got clearance, or saw symptom resolution.

The source is a woman aged 55-70 years who had recovered from COVID-19. Specimen: PBMCs or T cells enriched from blood (not recorded which). The chain carries TRBV27 and TRBJ1-2, with unresolved D. The DNA of the CDR3 is TGTGCCAGCAGCAGGCGGGGAAACTATGGCTACACCTTC. Translated: CASSRRGNYGYTF.